This T cell receptor (beta chain) emerged from a study of blood T cell repertoires in COVID-19. Turning to the study itself: Whether acute or convalescent, the COVID-19 samples came from the United States, Italy and Spain. In each case, the material was cDNA or gDNA derived from T cells, B-cell-depleted T cells, or PBMCs.

This clone was seen more than once but under ten times. The CDR3 has 14 residues. Trimming left V 0 bases short and J 1 base short, with 8 bases between. Germline CDR1 reads SGHRS; CDR2 reads YFSETQ. Authors' processing steps: It was from reference gene primer amplification that nucleated cell counts were estimated. Some clones are missing from TCRdb's copy, which holds only in-frame ones; the method was immunoSEQ multiplex PCR. V, J and clone size were drawn from that table, and D and trimming were deduced from the DNA. Of about 120,000 clones listed, over 65% are singletons. V usage is TRBV5-1 and J usage is TRBJ2-7; D is uncertain. Input material: peripheral blood. The TCR comes from a man aged 70-80 years with acute or convalescent COVID-19. Here the CDR3 reads CASSLAAHSYEQYF. In DNA form, the CDR3 reads TGCGCCAGCAGCTTGGCCGCACATTCCTACGAGCAGTACTTC.